The entry below gives a single T cell receptor (beta chain) sequence along with its context. The data originate from a study of glioma-infiltrating T cells after dendritic cell vaccination. Across the whole study: Between about 2003 and 2012, patients got autologous tumor lysate-pulsed dendritic cell vaccines.

Primers: 60 V beta forward and 13 J beta reverse. Method: immunoSEQ multiplex PCR; TCRdb's copy keeps in-frame clones and lacks some. The sample contains about 20,000 clones, 79% of which appear only once. The V gene's germline CDR1 is SGDLS and CDR2 YYNGEE. The CDR3 has 13 residues. V gave up 4 bases and J gave up 2 bases, with 9 bases separating them. This specimen consisted of blood, obtained before dendritic cell vaccination. The TCR was taken from a human donor with glioblastoma. The V call is TRBV9, the J call TRBJ1-2, with D possibly TRBD1 on 6 matching bases. CDR3 sequence reads: CASSPTGNYGYTF. CDR3 DNA sequence: TGTGCCAGCAGCCCCACAGGGAACTATGGCTACACCTTC.